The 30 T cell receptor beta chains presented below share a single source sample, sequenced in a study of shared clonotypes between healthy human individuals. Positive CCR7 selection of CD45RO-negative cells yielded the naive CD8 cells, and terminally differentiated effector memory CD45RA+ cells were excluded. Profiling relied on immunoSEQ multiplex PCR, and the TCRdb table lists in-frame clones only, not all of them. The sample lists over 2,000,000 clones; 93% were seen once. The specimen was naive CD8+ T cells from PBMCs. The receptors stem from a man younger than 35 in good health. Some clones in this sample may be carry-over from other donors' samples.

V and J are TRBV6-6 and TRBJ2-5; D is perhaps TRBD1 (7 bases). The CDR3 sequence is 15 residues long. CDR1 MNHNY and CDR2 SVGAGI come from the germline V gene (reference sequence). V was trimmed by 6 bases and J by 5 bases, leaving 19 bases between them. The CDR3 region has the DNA TGTGCCAGCAGCGCTAACGCCAGGGGGGTGGAGACCCAGTACTTC. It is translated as CASSANARGVETQYF.

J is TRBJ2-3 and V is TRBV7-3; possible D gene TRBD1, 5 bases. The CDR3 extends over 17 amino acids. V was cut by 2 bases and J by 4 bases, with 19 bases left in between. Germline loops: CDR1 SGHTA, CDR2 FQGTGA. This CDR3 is CASSLGAGRYGADTQYF. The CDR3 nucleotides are TGTGCCAGCAGCTTAGGAGCAGGGCGGTATGGTGCAGATACGCAGTATTTT.

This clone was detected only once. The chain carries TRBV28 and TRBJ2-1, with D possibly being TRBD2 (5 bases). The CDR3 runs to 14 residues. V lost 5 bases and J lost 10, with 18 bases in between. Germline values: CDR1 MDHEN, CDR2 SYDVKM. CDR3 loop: CASSERERPREQFF. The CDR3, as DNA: TGTGCCAGCAGTGAGAGGGAGCGCCCGAGGGAGCAGTTCTTC.

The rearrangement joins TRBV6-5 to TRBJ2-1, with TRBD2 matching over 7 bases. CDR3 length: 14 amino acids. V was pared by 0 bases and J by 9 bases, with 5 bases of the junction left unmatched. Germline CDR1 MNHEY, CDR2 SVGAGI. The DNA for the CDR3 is TGTGCCAGCAGTTACTCGGGAGGGCCTGTTGAGCAGTTCTTC. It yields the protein CASSYSGGPVEQFF.

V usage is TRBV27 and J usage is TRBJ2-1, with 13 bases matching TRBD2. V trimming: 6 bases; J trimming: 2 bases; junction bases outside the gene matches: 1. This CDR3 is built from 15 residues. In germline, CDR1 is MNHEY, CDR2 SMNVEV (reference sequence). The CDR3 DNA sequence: TGTGCCAGCAGAGGGACTAGCGGGACCTACAATGAGCAGTTCTTC. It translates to CASRGTSGTYNEQFF.

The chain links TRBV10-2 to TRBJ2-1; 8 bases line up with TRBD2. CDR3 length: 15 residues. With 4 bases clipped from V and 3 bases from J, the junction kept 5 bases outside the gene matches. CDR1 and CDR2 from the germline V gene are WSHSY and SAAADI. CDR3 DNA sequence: TGCGCCAGCAGTGCAACGGGAGGGTACTACAATGAGCAGTTCTTC. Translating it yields CASSATGGYYNEQFF.

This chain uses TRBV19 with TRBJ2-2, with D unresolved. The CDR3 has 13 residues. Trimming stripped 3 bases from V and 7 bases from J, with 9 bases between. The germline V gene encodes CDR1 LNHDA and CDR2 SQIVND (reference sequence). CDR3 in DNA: TGTGCCAGTAGTATTAGGGTCATCGGGGAGCTGTTTTTT. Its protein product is CASSIRVIGELFF.

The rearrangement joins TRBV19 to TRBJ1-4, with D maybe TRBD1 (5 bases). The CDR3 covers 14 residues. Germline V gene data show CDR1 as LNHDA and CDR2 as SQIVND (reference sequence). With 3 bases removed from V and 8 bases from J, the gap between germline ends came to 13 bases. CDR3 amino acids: CASSMAGREEKLFF. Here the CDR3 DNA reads TGTGCCAGTAGTATGGCAGGGAGGGAGGAAAAACTGTTTTTT. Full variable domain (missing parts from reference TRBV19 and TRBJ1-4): DGGITQSPKYLFRKEGQNVTLSCEQNLNHDAMYWYRQDPGQGLRLIYYSQIVNDFQKGDIAEGYSVSREKKESFPLTVTSAQKNPTAFYLCASSMAGREEKLFFGSGTQLSVL.

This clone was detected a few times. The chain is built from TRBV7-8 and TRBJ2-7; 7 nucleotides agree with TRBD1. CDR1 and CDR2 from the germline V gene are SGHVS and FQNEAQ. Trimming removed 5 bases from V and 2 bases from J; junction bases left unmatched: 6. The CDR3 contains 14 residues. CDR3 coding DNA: TGTGCCAGCAGCCCCCGGACAGGAGCCTACGAGCAGTACTTC. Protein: CASSPRTGAYEQYF.

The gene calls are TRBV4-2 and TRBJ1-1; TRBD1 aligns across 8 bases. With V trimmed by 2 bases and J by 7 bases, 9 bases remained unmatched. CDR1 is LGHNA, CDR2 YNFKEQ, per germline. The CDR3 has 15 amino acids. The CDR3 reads CASSQRTGRIFEAFF. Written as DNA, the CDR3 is TGTGCCAGCAGCCAAAGGACAGGGAGAATATTTGAAGCTTTCTTT.

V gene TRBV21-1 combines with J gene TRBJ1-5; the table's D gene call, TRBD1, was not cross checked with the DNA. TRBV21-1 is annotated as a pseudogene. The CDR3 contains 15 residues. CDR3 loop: CASSPRQGGNQPQHF. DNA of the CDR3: TGTGCCAGCAGCCCCCGACAGGGCGGCAATCAGCCCCAGCATTTT.

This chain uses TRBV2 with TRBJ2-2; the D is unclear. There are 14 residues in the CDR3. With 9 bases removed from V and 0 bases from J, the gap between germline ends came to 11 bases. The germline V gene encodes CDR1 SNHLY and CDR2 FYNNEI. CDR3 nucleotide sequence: TGTGCCAGACGACGGATCCCGAACACCGGGGAGCTGTTTTTT. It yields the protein CARRRIPNTGELFF. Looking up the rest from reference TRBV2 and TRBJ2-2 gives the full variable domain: EPEVTQTPSHQVTQMGQEVILRCVPISNHLYFYWYRQILGQKVEFLVSFYNNEISEKSEIFDDQFSVERPDGSNFTLKIRSTKLEDSAMYFCARRRIPNTGELFFGEGSRLTVL.

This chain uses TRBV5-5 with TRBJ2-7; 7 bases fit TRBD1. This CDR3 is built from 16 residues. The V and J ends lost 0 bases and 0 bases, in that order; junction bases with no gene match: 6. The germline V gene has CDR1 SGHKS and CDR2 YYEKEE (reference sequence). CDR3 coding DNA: TGTGCCAGCAGCTTGGCCCTCAGGGGGACCTCCTACGAGCAGTACTTC. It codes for CASSLALRGTSYEQYF.

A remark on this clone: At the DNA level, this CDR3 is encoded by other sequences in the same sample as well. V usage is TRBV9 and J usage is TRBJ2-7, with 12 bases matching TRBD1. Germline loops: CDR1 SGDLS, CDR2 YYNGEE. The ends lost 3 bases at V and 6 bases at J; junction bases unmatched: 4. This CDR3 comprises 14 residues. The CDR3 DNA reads TGTGCCAGCAGCGGCCGGGACAGGGGGCCCGAGCAGTACTTC. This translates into CASSGRDRGPEQYF.

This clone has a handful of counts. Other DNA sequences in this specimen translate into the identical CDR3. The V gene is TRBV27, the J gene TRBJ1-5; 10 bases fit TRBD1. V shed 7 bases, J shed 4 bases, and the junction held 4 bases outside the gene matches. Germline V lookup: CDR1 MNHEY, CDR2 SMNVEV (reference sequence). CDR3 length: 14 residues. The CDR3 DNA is TGTGCCAGCACCCGGACAGGGGGAAATCAGCCCCAGCATTTT. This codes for CASTRTGGNQPQHF.

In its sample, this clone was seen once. DNA for the CDR3: TGTGCCAGCAGGGTAGGGGACTGGCAAGATACGCAGTATTTT. Protein product: CASRVGDWQDTQYF. The V call is TRBV7-9, the J call TRBJ2-3, with a tentative D call TRBD2 (6 bases). The germline V gene has CDR1 SEHNR and CDR2 FQNEAQ (reference sequence). The germline V and J ends were trimmed by 6 bases and 5 bases, with 15 bases remaining between them. CDR3 length equals 14 residues.

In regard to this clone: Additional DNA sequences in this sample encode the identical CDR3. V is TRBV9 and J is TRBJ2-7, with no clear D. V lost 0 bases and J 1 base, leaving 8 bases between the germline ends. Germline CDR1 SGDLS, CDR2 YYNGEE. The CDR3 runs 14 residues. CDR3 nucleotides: TGTGCCAGCAGCGTAGGAGGACGGTCCTACGAGCAGTACTTC. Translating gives CASSVGGRSYEQYF.

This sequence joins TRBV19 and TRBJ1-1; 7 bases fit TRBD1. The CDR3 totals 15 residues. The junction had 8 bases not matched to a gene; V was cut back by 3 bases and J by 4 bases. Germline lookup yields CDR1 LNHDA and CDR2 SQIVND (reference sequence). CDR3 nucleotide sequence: TGTGCCAGTAGTATTGGAGGGGGCGCGGGCACTGAAGCTTTCTTT. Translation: CASSIGGGAGTEAFF.

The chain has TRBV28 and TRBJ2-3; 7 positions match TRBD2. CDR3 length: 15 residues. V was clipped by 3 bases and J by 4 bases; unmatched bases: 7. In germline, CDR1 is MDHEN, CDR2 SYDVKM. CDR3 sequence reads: CASSLLREVPDTQYF. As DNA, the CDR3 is TGTGCCAGCAGTTTGCTTCGGGAGGTCCCAGATACGCAGTATTTT.

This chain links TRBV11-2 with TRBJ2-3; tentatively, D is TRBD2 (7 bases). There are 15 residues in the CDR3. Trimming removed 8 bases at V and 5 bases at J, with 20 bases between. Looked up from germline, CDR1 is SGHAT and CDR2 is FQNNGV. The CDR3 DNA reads TGTGCCAGCCCAAACCCCGGAGGGGGGGGAGATACGCAGTATTTT. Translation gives CASPNPGGGGDTQYF. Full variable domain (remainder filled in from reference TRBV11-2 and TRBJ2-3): EAGVAQSPRYKIIEKRQSVAFWCNPISGHATLYWYQQILGQGPKLLIQFQNNGVVDDSQLPKDRFSAERLKGVDSTLKIQPAKLEDSAVYLCASPNPGGGGDTQYFGPGTRLTVL.

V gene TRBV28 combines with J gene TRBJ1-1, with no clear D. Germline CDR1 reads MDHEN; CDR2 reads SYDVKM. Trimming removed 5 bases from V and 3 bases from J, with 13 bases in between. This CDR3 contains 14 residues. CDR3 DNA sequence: TGTGCCAGCAGTCCGCGGACGGAAGACACTGAAGCTTTCTTT. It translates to CASSPRTEDTEAFF.

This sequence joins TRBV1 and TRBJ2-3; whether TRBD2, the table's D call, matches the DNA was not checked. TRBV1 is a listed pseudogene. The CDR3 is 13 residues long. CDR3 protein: CTRKRERGREQYF. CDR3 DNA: TGCACCAGGAAGCGGGAGAGGGGCCGAGAGCAGTATTTT.

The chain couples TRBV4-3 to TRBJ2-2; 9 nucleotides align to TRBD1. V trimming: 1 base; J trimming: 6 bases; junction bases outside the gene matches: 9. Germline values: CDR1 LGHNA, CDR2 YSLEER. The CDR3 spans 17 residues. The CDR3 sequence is CASSQGTGVIVAGELFF. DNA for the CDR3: TGCGCCAGCAGCCAAGGGACAGGGGTTATTGTAGCCGGGGAGCTGTTTTTT.

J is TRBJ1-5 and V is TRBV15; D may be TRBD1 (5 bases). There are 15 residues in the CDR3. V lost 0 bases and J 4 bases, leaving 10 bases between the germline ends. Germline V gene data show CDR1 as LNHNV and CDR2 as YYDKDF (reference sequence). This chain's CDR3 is CATSREGQSNQPQHF. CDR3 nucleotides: TGTGCCACCAGCAGAGAGGGGCAGAGTAATCAGCCCCAGCATTTT. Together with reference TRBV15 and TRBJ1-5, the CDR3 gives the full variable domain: DAMVIQNPRYQVTQFGKPVTLSCSQTLNHNVMYWYQQKSSQAPKLLFHYYDKDFNNEADTPDNFQSRRPNTSFCFLDIRSPGLGDTAMYLCATSREGQSNQPQHFGDGTRLSIL.

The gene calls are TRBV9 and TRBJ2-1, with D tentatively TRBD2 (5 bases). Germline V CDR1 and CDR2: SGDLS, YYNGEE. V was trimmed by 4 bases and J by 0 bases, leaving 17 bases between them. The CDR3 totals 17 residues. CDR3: CASSSRGSVSSYNEQFF. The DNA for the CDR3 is TGTGCCAGCAGCTCACGGGGTAGCGTGAGCTCCTACAATGAGCAGTTCTTC.

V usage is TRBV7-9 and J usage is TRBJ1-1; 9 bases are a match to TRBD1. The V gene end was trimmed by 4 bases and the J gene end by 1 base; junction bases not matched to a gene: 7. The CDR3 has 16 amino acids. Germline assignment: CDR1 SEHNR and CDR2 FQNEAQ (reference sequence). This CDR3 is CASSYNRGRGNTEAFF. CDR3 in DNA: TGTGCCAGCAGCTACAACAGGGGGCGGGGGAACACTGAAGCTTTCTTT. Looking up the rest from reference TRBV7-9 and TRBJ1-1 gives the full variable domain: DTGVSQNPRHKITKRGQNVTFRCDPISEHNRLYWYRQTLGQGPEFLTYFQNEAQLEKSRLLSDRFSAERPKGSFSTLEIQRTEQGDSAMYLCASSYNRGRGNTEAFFGQGTRLTVV.

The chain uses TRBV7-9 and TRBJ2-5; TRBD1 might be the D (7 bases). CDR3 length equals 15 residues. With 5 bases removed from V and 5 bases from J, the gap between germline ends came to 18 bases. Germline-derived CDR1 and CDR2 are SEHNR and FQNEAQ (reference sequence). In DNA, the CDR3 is TGTGCCAGCAGCGGGACTCCTAGGGGGCTGGAGACCCAGTACTTC. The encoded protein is CASSGTPRGLETQYF.

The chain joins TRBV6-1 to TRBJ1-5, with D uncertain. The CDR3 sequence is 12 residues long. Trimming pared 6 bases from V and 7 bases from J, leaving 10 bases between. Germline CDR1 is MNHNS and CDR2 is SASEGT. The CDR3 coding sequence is TGTGCCAGCAGACATGTCAGGCAGCCCCAGCATTTT. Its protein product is CASRHVRQPQHF.

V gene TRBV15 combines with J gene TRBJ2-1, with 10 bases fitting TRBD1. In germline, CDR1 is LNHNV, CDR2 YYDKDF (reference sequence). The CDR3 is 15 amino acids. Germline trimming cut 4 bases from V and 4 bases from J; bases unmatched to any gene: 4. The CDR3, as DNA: TGTGCCACCAGCAACGGACAGGGGGAGTACAATGAGCAGTTCTTC. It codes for CATSNGQGEYNEQFF. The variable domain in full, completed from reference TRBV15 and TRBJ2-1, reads DAMVIQNPRYQVTQFGKPVTLSCSQTLNHNVMYWYQQKSSQAPKLLFHYYDKDFNNEADTPDNFQSRRPNTSFCFLDIRSPGLGDTAMYLCATSNGQGEYNEQFFGPGTRLTVL.

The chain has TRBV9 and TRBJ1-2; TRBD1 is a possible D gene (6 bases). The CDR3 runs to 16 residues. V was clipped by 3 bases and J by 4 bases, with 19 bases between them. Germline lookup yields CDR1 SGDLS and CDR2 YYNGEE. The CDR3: CASSAPRGGFFYGYTF. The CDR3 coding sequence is TGTGCCAGCAGCGCCCCAAGGGGGGGCTTCTTCTATGGCTACACCTTC.